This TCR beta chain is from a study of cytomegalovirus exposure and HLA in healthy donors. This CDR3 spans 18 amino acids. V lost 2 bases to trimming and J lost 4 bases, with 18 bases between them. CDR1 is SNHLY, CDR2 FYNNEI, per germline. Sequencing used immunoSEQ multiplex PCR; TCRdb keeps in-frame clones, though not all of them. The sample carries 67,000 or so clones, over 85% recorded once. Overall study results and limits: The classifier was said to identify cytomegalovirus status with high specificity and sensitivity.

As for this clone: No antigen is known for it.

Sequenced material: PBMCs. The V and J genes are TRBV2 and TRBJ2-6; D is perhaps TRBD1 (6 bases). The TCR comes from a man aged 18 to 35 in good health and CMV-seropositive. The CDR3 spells CASSEWSPGEAGANVLTF. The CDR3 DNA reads TGTGCCAGCAGTGAATGGAGCCCAGGGGAAGCCGGGGCCAACGTCCTGACTTTC.